The clone carrying this T cell receptor (beta chain) showed up many times. Its target is not known. This entry belongs to a study of identical twins. Findings of the study overall: Twin-shared out-of-frame alpha sequences showed excess low generation probability.

Addition of a universal primer site occurred through template switching, and cDNA carried unique molecular identifiers. In TCRdb, the 5' RACE reads were re-called with MiXCR into one record per CDR3 protein. Among about 890,000 distinct CDR3 sequences listed, 9% to 15% were seen once. Germline assignment: CDR1 SQVTM and CDR2 ANQGSEA. V dropped 2 bases and J dropped 0 bases, with 11 bases sitting between them. This CDR3 has 15 residues. These same records also appear under a second study, on yellow fever vaccine responses in identical twins. From that study: Reportedly, the T cell response mounted by twins to vaccine seemed partly convergent, partly personalized.

Sequenced sample: PBMCs. The origin of this receptor is a woman between 18 and 30 years old in good health. The gene calls are TRBV29-1 and TRBJ2-4, with D maybe TRBD1 (6 bases). The CDR3 protein is CSVEIRGLAKNIQYF. CDR3 nucleotides: TGCAGCGTTGAAATCAGGGGTTTAGCCAAAAACATTCAGTACTTC.